Listed below are T cell receptor beta chains from one sample, sequenced in a study of blood T cell repertoires in COVID-19. Measured with immunoSEQ multiplex PCR; TCRdb has only the in-frame clones, and not every one. Here the sample spans some 510,000 clones, more than 75% being singletons. Sequenced sample: PBMCs or T cells enriched from blood (not recorded which). The receptors shown here come from a woman aged 40 to 49 who had recovered from COVID-19. CDR3s leave out the opening cysteine and the closing phenylalanine or tryptophan. Each record gives: V gene, D gene, clone size, J gene, CDR3 protein. A D gene is named only where the DNA matches it firmly. Clone size is not always given. Where it is, it says once, few, many or a class for expanded clones.

v_call: TRBV4-3
d_call: TRBD1
clone_size: once
j_call: TRBJ1-1
cdr3_aa: ASSQDVRGRFTEAF

v_call: TRBV7-2
d_call: TRBD1
clone_size: -
j_call: TRBJ1-5
cdr3_aa: ASSRQGSNQPQH

v_call: TRBV29-1
d_call: -
clone_size: -
j_call: TRBJ2-1
cdr3_aa: SVSQPSVSYNEQF

v_call: TRBV19
d_call: -
clone_size: once
j_call: TRBJ1-4
cdr3_aa: ASSITGVREKLF

v_call: TRBV14
d_call: TRBD2
clone_size: -
j_call: TRBJ2-1
cdr3_aa: ASSPQSSGMGGRSYNEQF

v_call: TRBV12-3/TRBV12-4
d_call: -
clone_size: -
j_call: TRBJ2-1
cdr3_aa: ASRYRDNEQF

v_call: TRBV5-4
d_call: TRBD2
clone_size: -
j_call: TRBJ2-7
cdr3_aa: ASSPRSGSGFEQY

v_call: TRBV7-2
d_call: -
clone_size: once
j_call: TRBJ1-4
cdr3_aa: ASTPGPGMNEKLF

v_call: TRBV23-1
d_call: -
clone_size: -
j_call: TRBJ1-2
cdr3_aa: ASNAEGGYT

v_call: TRBV7-6
d_call: -
clone_size: -
j_call: TRBJ1-1
cdr3_aa: ASSVMTGIPEAF

v_call: TRBV12-3/TRBV12-4
d_call: -
clone_size: -
j_call: TRBJ1-6
cdr3_aa: ASSRAFLSPLH

v_call: TRBV24-1
d_call: -
clone_size: -
j_call: TRBJ2-3
cdr3_aa: ATSGRGTTDTQY

v_call: TRBV5-4
d_call: -
clone_size: -
j_call: TRBJ1-1
cdr3_aa: ASSSGLRNTEAF

v_call: TRBV3-1/TRBV3-2
d_call: TRBD1
clone_size: many
j_call: TRBJ2-1
cdr3_aa: ASSQDYGGQGDTGRTVWNEQF

v_call: TRBV12-5
d_call: TRBD1
clone_size: -
j_call: TRBJ2-2
cdr3_aa: ASGEGQGNTGELF

v_call: TRBV4-1
d_call: -
clone_size: once
j_call: TRBJ2-7
cdr3_aa: ASSQEQGYEQY

v_call: TRBV5-1
d_call: -
clone_size: -
j_call: TRBJ1-1
cdr3_aa: ASSLDPGTPNTEAF

v_call: TRBV27
d_call: TRBD2
clone_size: -
j_call: TRBJ2-1
cdr3_aa: ASRSGTSGRNEQF

v_call: TRBV10-3
d_call: TRBD1
clone_size: -
j_call: TRBJ2-7
cdr3_aa: AISPGQSSYEQY

v_call: TRBV15
d_call: TRBD1
clone_size: -
j_call: TRBJ1-1
cdr3_aa: ATSRERTGDTEAF

v_call: TRBV19
d_call: -
clone_size: -
j_call: TRBJ1-1
cdr3_aa: ASHTGHTEAF

v_call: TRBV29-1
d_call: TRBD1
clone_size: -
j_call: TRBJ2-7
cdr3_aa: SVAGEADRADYEQY